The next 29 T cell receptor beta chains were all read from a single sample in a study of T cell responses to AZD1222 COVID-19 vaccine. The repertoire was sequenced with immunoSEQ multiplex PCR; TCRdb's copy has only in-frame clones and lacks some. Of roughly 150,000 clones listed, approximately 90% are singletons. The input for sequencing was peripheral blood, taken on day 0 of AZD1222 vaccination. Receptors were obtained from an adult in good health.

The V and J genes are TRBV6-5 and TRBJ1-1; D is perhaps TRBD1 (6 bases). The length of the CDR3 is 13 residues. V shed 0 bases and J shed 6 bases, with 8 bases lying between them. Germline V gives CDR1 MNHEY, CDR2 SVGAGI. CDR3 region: CASSYSGGSEAFF. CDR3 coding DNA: TGTGCCAGCAGTTACTCGGGGGGCTCTGAAGCTTTCTTT.

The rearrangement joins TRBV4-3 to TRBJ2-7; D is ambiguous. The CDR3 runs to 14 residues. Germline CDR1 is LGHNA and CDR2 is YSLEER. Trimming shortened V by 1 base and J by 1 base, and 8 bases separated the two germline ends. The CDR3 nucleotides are TGCGCCAGCAGCCAAGTTTATGGGTCCTACGAGCAGTACTTC. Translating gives CASSQVYGSYEQYF.

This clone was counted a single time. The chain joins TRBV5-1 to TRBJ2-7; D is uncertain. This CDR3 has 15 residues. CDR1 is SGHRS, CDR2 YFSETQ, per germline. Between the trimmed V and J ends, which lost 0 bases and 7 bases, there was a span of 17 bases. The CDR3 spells CASSLGAASLREQYF. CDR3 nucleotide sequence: TGCGCCAGCAGCTTGGGTGCGGCCTCGTTGCGGGAGCAGTACTTC.

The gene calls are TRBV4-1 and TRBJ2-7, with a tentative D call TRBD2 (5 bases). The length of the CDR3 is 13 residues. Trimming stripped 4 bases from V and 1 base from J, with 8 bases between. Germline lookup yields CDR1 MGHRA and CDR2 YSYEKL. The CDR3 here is CASSPGVSYEQYF. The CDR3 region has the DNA TGCGCCAGCAGCCCCGGGGTGTCCTACGAGCAGTACTTC.

CDR3 in DNA: TGTGCCATCAGACGGGAGAAAGAAGAAGCTTTCTTT. Protein product: CAIRREKEEAFF. This chain uses TRBV10-3 with TRBJ1-1; no clear D. The ends were cut back, 6 bases at V and 8 bases at J, with 13 bases in the middle. Germline V gene data show CDR1 as ENHRY and CDR2 as SYGVKD. The CDR3 length is 12 residues.

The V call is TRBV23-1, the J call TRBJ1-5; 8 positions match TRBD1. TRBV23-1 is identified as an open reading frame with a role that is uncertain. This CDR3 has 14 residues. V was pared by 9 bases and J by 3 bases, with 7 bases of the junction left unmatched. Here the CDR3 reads CASPDRDNNQPQHF. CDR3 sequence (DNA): TGCGCCAGTCCGGACAGGGACAACAATCAGCCCCAGCATTTT.

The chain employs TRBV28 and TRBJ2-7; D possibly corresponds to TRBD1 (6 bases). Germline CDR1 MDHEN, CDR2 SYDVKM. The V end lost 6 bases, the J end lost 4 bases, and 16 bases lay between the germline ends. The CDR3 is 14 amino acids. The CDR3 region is CASRPRGSEYEQYF. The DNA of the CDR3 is TGTGCCAGCAGACCTAGGGGGAGTGAGTACGAGCAGTACTTC.

This CDR3 reads CASSSHPGLQQPNTGELFF. The CDR3 DNA is TGCGCCAGCAGCTCTCACCCGGGACTACAGCAGCCGAACACCGGGGAGCTGTTTTTT. The J gene is TRBJ2-2, the V gene TRBV4-1; 7 nucleotides agree with TRBD2. The CDR3 covers 19 residues. V lost 5 bases and J lost 0; bases outside the gene matches: 15. Germline CDR1 is MGHRA and CDR2 is YSYEKL.

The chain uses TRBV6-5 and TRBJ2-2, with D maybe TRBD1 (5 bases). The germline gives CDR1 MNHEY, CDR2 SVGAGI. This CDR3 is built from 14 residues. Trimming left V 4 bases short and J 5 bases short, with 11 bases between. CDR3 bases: TGTGCCAGCAGTTTCGGTTCAGGGACCGGGGAGCTGTTTTTT. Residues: CASSFGSGTGELFF.

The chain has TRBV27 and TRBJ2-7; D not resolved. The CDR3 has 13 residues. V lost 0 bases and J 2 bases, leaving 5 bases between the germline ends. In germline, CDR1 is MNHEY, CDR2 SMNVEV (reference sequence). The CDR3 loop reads CASSLSAPYEQYF. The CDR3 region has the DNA TGTGCCAGCAGTTTATCGGCCCCCTACGAGCAGTACTTC.

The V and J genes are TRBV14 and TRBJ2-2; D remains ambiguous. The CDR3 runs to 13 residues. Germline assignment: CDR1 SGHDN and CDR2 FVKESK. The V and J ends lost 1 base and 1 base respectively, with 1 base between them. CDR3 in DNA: TGTGCCAGCAGCCAAGTGAACACCGGGGAGCTGTTTTTT. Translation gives CASSQVNTGELFF.

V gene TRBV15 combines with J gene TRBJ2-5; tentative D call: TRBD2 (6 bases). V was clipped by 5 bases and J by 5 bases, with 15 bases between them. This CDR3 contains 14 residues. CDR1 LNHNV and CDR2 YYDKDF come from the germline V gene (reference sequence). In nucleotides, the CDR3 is TGTGCCACCAGCCTTCTCGGCGGGGCCGAGACCCAGTACTTC. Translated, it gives CATSLLGGAETQYF. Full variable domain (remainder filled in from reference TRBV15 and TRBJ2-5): DAMVIQNPRYQVTQFGKPVTLSCSQTLNHNVMYWYQQKSSQAPKLLFHYYDKDFNNEADTPDNFQSRRPNTSFCFLDIRSPGLGDTAMYLCATSLLGGAETQYFGPGTRLLVL.

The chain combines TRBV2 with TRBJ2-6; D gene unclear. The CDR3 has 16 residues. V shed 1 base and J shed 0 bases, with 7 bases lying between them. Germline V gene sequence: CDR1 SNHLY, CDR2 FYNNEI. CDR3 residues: CASSEEGISGANVLTF. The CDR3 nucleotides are TGTGCCAGCAGTGAAGAAGGGATCTCTGGGGCCAACGTCCTGACTTTC.

The CDR3 DNA is TGTGCCAGCAGTGAACTGTCTGGGACACCCCTCCACTTT. Translation: CASSELSGTPLHF. The gene calls are TRBV6-1 and TRBJ1-6, with D uncertain. Germline lookup yields CDR1 MNHNS and CDR2 SASEGT. The CDR3 extends over 13 amino acids. V lost 2 bases to trimming and J lost 11 bases, with 10 bases between them.

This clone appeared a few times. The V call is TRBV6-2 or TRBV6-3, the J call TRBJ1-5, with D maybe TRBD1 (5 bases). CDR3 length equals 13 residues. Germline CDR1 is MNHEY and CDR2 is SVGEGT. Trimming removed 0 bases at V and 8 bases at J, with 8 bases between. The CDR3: CASSYSMGEPQHF. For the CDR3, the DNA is TGTGCCAGCAGTTACTCGATGGGGGAGCCCCAGCATTTT.

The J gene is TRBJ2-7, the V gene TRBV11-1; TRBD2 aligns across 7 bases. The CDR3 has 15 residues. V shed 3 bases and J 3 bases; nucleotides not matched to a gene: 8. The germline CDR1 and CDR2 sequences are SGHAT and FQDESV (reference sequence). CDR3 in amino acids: CASSLTSGGSYEQYF. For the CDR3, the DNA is TGTGCCAGCAGCTTGACATCGGGCGGGAGCTACGAGCAGTACTTC.

The chain's CDR3 is CASRLAATGTGGYNEQFF. CDR3 DNA: TGTGCAAGTCGCTTAGCGGCCACCGGGACAGGGGGCTACAATGAGCAGTTCTTC. J is TRBJ2-1 and V is TRBV12-2; the table's D call of TRBD1 was not tested on the DNA. TRBV12-2 is annotated as a pseudogene. The CDR3 runs 18 residues.

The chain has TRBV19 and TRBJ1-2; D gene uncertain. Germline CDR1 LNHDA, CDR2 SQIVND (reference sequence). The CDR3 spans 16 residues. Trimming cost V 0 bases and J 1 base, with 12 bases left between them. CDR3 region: CASSIDTGGDNYGYTF. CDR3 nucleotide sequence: TGTGCCAGTAGTATAGATACTGGTGGGGATAACTATGGCTACACCTTC.

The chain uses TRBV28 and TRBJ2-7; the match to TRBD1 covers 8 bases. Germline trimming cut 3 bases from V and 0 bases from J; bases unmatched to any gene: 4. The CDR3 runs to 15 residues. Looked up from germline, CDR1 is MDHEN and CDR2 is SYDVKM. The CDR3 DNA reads TGTGCCAGCAGTTTCCCAGGGGGCCTCTCCTACGAGCAGTACTTC. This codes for CASSFPGGLSYEQYF.

CDR3: CASSLGQPSGNTIYF. The CDR3, as DNA: TGTGCCAGTAGTCTAGGACAACCCTCTGGAAACACCATATATTTT. The V call is TRBV19, the J call TRBJ1-3, with D tentatively TRBD1 (5 bases). In germline, CDR1 is LNHDA, CDR2 SQIVND (reference sequence). The CDR3 totals 15 residues. V lost 5 bases and J lost 0, with 11 bases in between.

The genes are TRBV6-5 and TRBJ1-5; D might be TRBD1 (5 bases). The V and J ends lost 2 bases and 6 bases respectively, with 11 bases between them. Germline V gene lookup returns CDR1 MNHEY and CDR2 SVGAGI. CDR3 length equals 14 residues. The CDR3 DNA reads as TGTGCCAGCAGTTACGGTGGGACGGGTCAGCCCCAGCATTTT. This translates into CASSYGGTGQPQHF.

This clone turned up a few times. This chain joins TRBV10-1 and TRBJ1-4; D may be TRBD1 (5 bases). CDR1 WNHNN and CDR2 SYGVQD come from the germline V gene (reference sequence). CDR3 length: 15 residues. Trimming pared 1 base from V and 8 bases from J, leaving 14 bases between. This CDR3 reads CASSEFAGEGEKLFF. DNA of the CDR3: TGCGCCAGCAGTGAGTTCGCGGGGGAGGGAGAAAAACTGTTTTTT.

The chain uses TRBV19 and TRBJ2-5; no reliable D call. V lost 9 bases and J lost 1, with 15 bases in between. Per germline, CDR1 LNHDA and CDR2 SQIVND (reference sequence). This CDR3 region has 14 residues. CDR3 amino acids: CASHSPGTQETQYF. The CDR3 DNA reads TGTGCCAGCCATAGCCCGGGTACCCAAGAGACCCAGTACTTC.

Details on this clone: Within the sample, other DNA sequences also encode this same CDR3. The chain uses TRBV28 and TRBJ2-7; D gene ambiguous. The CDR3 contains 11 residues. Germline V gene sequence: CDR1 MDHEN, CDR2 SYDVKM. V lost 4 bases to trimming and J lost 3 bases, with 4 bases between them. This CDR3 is CASSSNYEQYF. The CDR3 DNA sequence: TGTGCCAGCAGTTCCAACTACGAGCAGTACTTC.

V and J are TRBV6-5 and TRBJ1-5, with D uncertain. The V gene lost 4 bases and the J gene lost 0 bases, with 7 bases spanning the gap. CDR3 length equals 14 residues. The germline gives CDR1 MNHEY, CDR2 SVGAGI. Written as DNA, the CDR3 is TGTGCCAGCAGTTTACGATATAGCAATCAGCCCCAGCATTTT. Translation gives CASSLRYSNQPQHF.

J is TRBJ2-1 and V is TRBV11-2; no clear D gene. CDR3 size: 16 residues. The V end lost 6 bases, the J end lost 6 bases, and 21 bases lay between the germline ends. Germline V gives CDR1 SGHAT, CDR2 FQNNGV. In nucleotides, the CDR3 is TGTGCCAGCAGGCGCCCTGGGGTGCTGGTAGGCAATGAGCAGTTCTTC. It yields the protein CASRRPGVLVGNEQFF.

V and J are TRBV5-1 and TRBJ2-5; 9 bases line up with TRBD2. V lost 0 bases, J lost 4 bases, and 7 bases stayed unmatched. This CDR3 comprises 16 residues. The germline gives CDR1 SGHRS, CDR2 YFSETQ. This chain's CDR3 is CASSLEDSGSGETQYF. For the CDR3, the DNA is TGCGCCAGCAGCTTGGAAGATAGCGGGAGTGGAGAGACCCAGTACTTC.

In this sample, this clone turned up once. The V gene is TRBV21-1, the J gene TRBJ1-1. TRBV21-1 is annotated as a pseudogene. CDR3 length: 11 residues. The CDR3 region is CASSRCQKAFF. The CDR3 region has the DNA TGTGCCAGCAGTAGGTGTCAGAAAGCTTTCTTT.

The CDR3 region has the DNA TGTGCCAGCAGCCGTGGGGTGGAGACCCAGTACTTC. Its protein is CASSRGVETQYF. The chain recombines TRBV12-3 or TRBV12-4 with TRBJ2-5; the D is unclear. The CDR3 covers 12 residues. Trimming shortened V by 6 bases and J by 5 bases, and 10 bases separated the two germline ends.